Ten or more counts support the clone carrying this TCR beta chain. What it binds is not known. These data originate in a study of metastatic and nonmetastatic thyroid tumors. Overall study context: Malignant thyroid and benign thyroid patients provided blood and tumor or nodule tissue whose repertoires were compared.

Trimming cost V 1 base and J 5 bases, with 4 bases left between them. This CDR3 spans 11 amino acids. Germline CDR1 is SGHRS and CDR2 is YFSETQ. Nobody among the patients had been given any treatment before thyroid surgery. Study-level results: Significantly greater TCR beta diversity was reportedly found in malignant thyroid tumors than in benign nodules (in blood and tumor).

Via MiXCR, TCRdb re-called the PCR reads. The data contain 30,000 to 40,000 clones, about 15% of them singletons. This clonotype was sampled from a male donor with papillary thyroid cancer or a benign thyroid nodule (not recorded which). Some clones in this sample may be carry-over from other donors' samples. The chain employs TRBV5-1 and TRBJ2-7; D is unclear. Sequenced: blood. This CDR3 is CASSLFDEQYF. Written as DNA, the CDR3 is TGCGCCAGCAGCTTGTTCGACGAGCAGTACTTC.